The next 20 T cell receptor beta chains were all read from a single sample in a study of blood T cell repertoires in COVID-19. Here immunoSEQ multiplex PCR was the method, and the copy in TCRdb shows in-frame clones only, minus some. The table includes 40,000 to 60,000 clones, 65% to 80% detected once. The specimen was peripheral blood. All receptors derive from a man between 65 and 85 years old with acute or convalescent COVID-19.

The chain links TRBV4-3 to TRBJ1-2; possible D gene TRBD1, 6 bases. The germline CDR1 and CDR2 sequences are LGHNA and YSLEER. The CDR3 has 14 amino acids. V lost 1 base to trimming and J lost 3 bases, with 9 bases between them. CDR3 DNA sequence: TGCGCCAGCAGCCAAGTTGGGGGCGACTATGGCTACACCTTC. Protein: CASSQVGGDYGYTF.

The rearrangement uses TRBV28 and TRBJ1-2; TRBD1 aligns across 8 bases. The CDR3 spans 13 residues. The V gene end was trimmed by 6 bases and the J gene end by 6 bases; junction bases not matched to a gene: 6. The germline CDR1 and CDR2 sequences are MDHEN and SYDVKM. CDR3 nucleotides: TGTGCCAGCAGCCCGACAGGGGACCATGGCTACACCTTC. It encodes CASSPTGDHGYTF.

V and J are TRBV3-1 (or the pseudogene TRBV3-2) and TRBJ2-7; TRBD2 matches at 14 bases. The CDR3 is made up of 15 amino acids. The germline V gene has CDR1 LGHDT and CDR2 YNNKEL (reference sequence). V shed 1 base, J shed 6 bases, and the junction held 2 bases outside the gene matches. CDR3 sequence reads: CASSQGTSGGLEQYF. DNA of the CDR3: TGTGCCAGCAGCCAAGGGACTAGCGGGGGGCTCGAGCAGTACTTC.

V is TRBV6-6 and J is TRBJ1-2; D remains unclear. The CDR3 is 14 residues long. V was trimmed by 6 bases and J by 4 bases, leaving 15 bases between them. Germline CDR1 MNHNY, CDR2 SVGAGI (reference sequence). In DNA, the CDR3 is TGTGCCAGCAGAACCGAATCGGGAGGCTATGGCTACACCTTC. Translated: CASRTESGGYGYTF.

J is TRBJ1-4 and V is TRBV7-9; TRBD1 agrees at 8 bases. The V gene end was trimmed by 9 bases and the J gene end by 6 bases; junction bases not matched to a gene: 6. The CDR3 totals 13 residues. Germline CDR1 SEHNR, CDR2 FQNEAQ (reference sequence). This CDR3 reads CASSGQGHEKLFF. As DNA, the CDR3 is TGTGCCAGTTCAGGACAGGGACATGAAAAACTGTTTTTT.

This chain joins TRBV19 and TRBJ1-5; TRBD1 matches 10 bases. The CDR3 is 13 amino acids. CDR1 LNHDA and CDR2 SQIVND come from the germline V gene (reference sequence). Unmatched junction bases numbered 1, after V lost 4 bases and J lost 7 bases. This CDR3 is CASSRDRGQPQHF. CDR3 in DNA: TGTGCCAGTAGTAGGGACAGGGGACAGCCCCAGCATTTT.

The chain employs TRBV4-1 and TRBJ1-6; 8 positions agree with TRBD1. The CDR3 runs to 18 residues. Unmatched junction bases numbered 10, after V lost 1 base and J lost 5 bases. In germline, CDR1 is MGHRA, CDR2 YSYEKL. CDR3 in DNA: TGCGCCAGCAGCCAAGGTCTGAACAGGGGGGGCCATAATTCACCCCTCCACTTT. Its translation is CASSQGLNRGGHNSPLHF.

The chain combines TRBV2 with TRBJ1-2; D is uncertain. CDR1 and CDR2 from the germline V gene are SNHLY and FYNNEI. V was pared by 0 bases and J by 10 bases, with 6 bases between. CDR3 length: 11 amino acids. The CDR3 region has the DNA TGTGCCAGCAGTGAAGCAGTACACTACACCTTC. Encoded protein: CASSEAVHYTF.

The chain is built from TRBV7-8 and TRBJ2-1, with 12 bases lining up with TRBD2. CDR3 size: 16 residues. With V trimmed by 0 bases and J by 6 bases, 3 bases remained unmatched. Germline-derived CDR1 and CDR2 are SGHVS and FQNEAQ. CDR3 DNA: TGTGCCAGCAGCTTAGCCCGGACTAGCGGGGTCAATGAGCAGTTCTTC. Translation gives CASSLARTSGVNEQFF.

This clone has only a few counts. The rearrangement links TRBV29-1 to TRBJ1-5; D remains ambiguous. Germline lookup yields CDR1 SQVTM and CDR2 ANQGSEA. The CDR3 contains 12 residues. Trimming shortened V by 2 bases and J by 4 bases, and 6 bases separated the two germline ends. The chain's CDR3 is CSVETENQPQHF. In nucleotides, the CDR3 is TGCAGCGTTGAAACGGAGAATCAGCCCCAGCATTTT.

This clone occurred a few times. The chain has TRBV27 and TRBJ2-3, with a weak D call TRBD1 (5 bases). V gave up 5 bases and J gave up 0 bases, with 12 bases separating them. Germline V gene sequence: CDR1 MNHEY, CDR2 SMNVEV (reference sequence). This CDR3 is built from 15 residues. Written as DNA, the CDR3 is TGTGCCAGCAGTCTACAGGATACTAGCACAGATACGCAGTATTTT. This encodes CASSLQDTSTDTQYF.

The chain uses TRBV12-3 or TRBV12-4 and TRBJ1-2; the D is unclear. V lost 2 bases and J lost 4, with 8 bases in between. CDR3 length: 13 amino acids. CDR3: CASSLSNFYGYTF. CDR3 nucleotides: TGTGCCAGCAGTTTATCCAACTTCTATGGCTACACCTTC.

The chain employs TRBV4-2 and TRBJ1-5; perhaps TRBD1 as D (6 bases). This CDR3 spans 15 amino acids. Per the germline V gene, CDR1 is LGHNA and CDR2 is YNFKEQ. V lost 2 bases to trimming and J lost 2 bases, with 10 bases between them. The CDR3 DNA reads TGTGCCAGCAGCCAAACCCCAGGGGGCAATCAGCCCCAGCATTTT. Its translation: CASSQTPGGNQPQHF.

The gene calls are TRBV6-5 and TRBJ2-3, with D maybe TRBD1 (6 bases). CDR3 length: 13 amino acids. CDR1 and CDR2 (germline): MNHEY, SVGAGI. With 6 bases removed from V and 3 bases from J, the gap between germline ends came to 10 bases. CDR3 amino acids: CASRPQGTDTQYF. DNA for the CDR3: TGTGCCAGCAGACCCCAGGGGACAGATACGCAGTATTTT.

CDR3 nucleotide sequence: TGTGCCAGCAGTGAAGGTGGGGCAGGGGCAGATACGCAGTATTTT. This codes for CASSEGGAGADTQYF. This chain joins TRBV2 and TRBJ2-3, with a weak D call TRBD1 (6 bases). The CDR3 is 15 amino acids. V shed 1 base and J shed 4 bases, with 12 bases lying between them. The germline gives CDR1 SNHLY, CDR2 FYNNEI.

This chain links TRBV10-3 with TRBJ2-3; D perhaps matches TRBD2 (5 bases). The CDR3 contains 15 residues. Germline CDR1 and CDR2: ENHRY and SYGVKD. The V gene lost 4 bases and the J gene lost 6 bases, with 17 bases spanning the gap. CDR3 nucleotides: TGTGCCATCAGTGCGGAGGCACGAGTGAGGGATACGCAGTATTTT. It encodes CAISAEARVRDTQYF.

The table lists this clone with a count of one. The V and J genes are TRBV12-5 and TRBJ1-5; no clear D gene. Trimming took 5 bases from V and 3 from J, leaving 20 bases between them. Germline CDR1 reads LGHNT; CDR2 reads FRNRAP. This CDR3 has 17 residues. DNA for the CDR3: TGTGCTAGTGGTCCAGATTCGGGAGCCCTTTTCAATCAGCCCCAGCATTTT. Amino acid sequence: CASGPDSGALFNQPQHF. The full variable domain, completed using reference TRBV12-5 and TRBJ1-5, is DARVTQTPRHKVTEMGQEVTMRCQPILGHNTVFWYRQTMMQGLELLAYFRNRAPLDDSGMPKDRFSAEMPDATLATLKIQPSEPRDSAVYFCASGPDSGALFNQPQHFGDGTRLSIL.

This clone has a single count. The V gene is TRBV28, the J gene TRBJ1-6, with 9 positions matching TRBD1. The germline gives CDR1 MDHEN, CDR2 SYDVKM. The V and J ends lost 2 bases and 5 bases, in that order; junction bases with no gene match: 1. The CDR3 contains 15 residues. The CDR3 region has the DNA TGTGCCAGCAGTTTAGGGGACAGGGATAATTCACCCCTCCACTTT. Translated: CASSLGDRDNSPLHF. The whole variable domain, filled in from reference TRBV28 and TRBJ1-6, reads DVKVTQSSRYLVKRTGEKVFLECVQDMDHENMFWYRQDPGLGLRLIYFSYDVKMKEKGDIPEGYSVSREKKERFSLILESASTNQTSMYLCASSLGDRDNSPLHFGNGTRLTVT.

V usage is TRBV5-1 and J usage is TRBJ2-7, with no clear D. The CDR3 length is 14 residues. Germline CDR1 and CDR2: SGHRS and YFSETQ. V lost 2 bases, J lost 0 bases, and 9 bases lay in between. CDR3: CASSFYGDSYEQYF. The CDR3 bases are TGCGCCAGCAGCTTTTACGGAGACTCCTACGAGCAGTACTTC.

The chain links TRBV7-2 to TRBJ2-7, with 7 bases matching TRBD1. The CDR3 totals 13 residues. The germline gives CDR1 SGHTA, CDR2 FQGNSA. J gave up 6 bases and V 5 bases, and 7 bases lay outside the gene matches. DNA of the CDR3: TGTGCCAGCAGCGCCCGACAGGGCTCCGAGCAGTACTTC. Its translation: CASSARQGSEQYF.